This TCR beta chain was identified during a study of cytomegalovirus exposure and HLA in healthy donors. Study background: Out of about 179 million T cells, an earlier analysis found around 120 million unique TCR beta sequences in total.

General observations from the study: Presence/absence analysis assumed near-uniform sequencing depth across donors. TCR beta sequences reportedly predicted most subjects' HLA-A and HLA-B alleles accurately.

Points on this clone: Its antigen remains unidentified.

V dropped 2 bases and J dropped 4 bases, with 10 bases sitting between them. This CDR3 contains 13 residues. CDR1 and CDR2 from the germline V gene are SGHDT and YYEEEE. Primers: 60 Vbeta forward and 13 Jbeta reverse. Sequencing used immunoSEQ multiplex PCR; TCRdb keeps in-frame clones, though not all of them. This table holds about 160,000 clones, about 76% found once. Recording of this donor's CMV serostatus was not done. J is TRBJ2-7 and V is TRBV5-6, with D possibly being TRBD1 (6 bases). This sequence was found in a human donor in good health. Input material: PBMCs. The CDR3: CASSFSGTYEQYF. The CDR3 DNA is TGTGCCAGCAGCTTTTCAGGGACATACGAGCAGTACTTC.